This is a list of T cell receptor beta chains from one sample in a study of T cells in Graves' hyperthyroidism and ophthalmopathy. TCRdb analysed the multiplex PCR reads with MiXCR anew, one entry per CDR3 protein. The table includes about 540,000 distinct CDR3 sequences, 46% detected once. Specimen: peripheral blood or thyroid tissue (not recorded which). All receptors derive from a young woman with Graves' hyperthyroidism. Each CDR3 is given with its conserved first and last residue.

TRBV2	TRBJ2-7	CATSLAGGYEQYF
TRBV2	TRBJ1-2	CASSPGPVAGYTF
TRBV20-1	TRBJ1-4	CSARDRAIKLFF
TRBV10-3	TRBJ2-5	CAISPDRGQETQYF
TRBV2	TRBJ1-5	CASSTRQGANSNQPQHF
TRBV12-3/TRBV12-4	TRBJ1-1	CASSWSTGNTEAFF
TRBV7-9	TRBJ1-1	CASSAGQSINTEAFF
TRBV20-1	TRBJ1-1	CSARDLDRGHTEAFF
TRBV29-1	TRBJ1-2	CSVDWDRDYGYTF
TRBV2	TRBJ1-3	CASRQDSGNTIYF
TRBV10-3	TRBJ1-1	CAIGTEAFF
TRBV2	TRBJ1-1	CASSIKVAQEAFF
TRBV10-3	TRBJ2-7	CASSGPRRGGPVEQYF
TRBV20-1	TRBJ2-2	CSASLGTGVGGELFF
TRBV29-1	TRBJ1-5	CSVSEGSSNQPQHF
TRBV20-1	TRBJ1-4	CSARASIALEKLFF
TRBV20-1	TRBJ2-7	CSAIRDRTFYEQYF
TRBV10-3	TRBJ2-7	CAISGSSEQYF